What follows describes a single TCR beta chain. What it binds is not known. 13 Jbeta primers and 60 Vbeta primers were used for the PCR. Sequenced by immunoSEQ multiplex PCR; TCRdb stores in-frame clones only, minus some. There are some 150,000 clones in the sample; approximately 83% occur only once, and roughly 1.5% lies in the top ten. CDR1 MNHNS and CDR2 SASEGT come from the germline V gene. The J segment lost 2 bases and the V segment lost 7 bases, leaving 6 bases of the junction unmatched. The CDR3 is 14 amino acids. This record belongs to a study of cytomegalovirus exposure and HLA in healthy donors. Study-level points and caveats: Researchers reported in a later analysis that common viral pathogens appeared linked to several top clusters. Segments of the TCR beta V type were, in most cases, productive about 87% or about 30% of the time in an earlier analysis. Excluded: some indistinguishable V segments such as TRBV6-2 and TRBV6-3.

Nominal health characterized the donors when sampled, though unrecorded immune exposures were likely. This rearrangement joins TRBV6-1 to TRBJ2-7, with 9 nucleotides matching TRBD1. The TCR comes from a woman aged 18-35 years in good health and CMV-seronegative. Sequencing was carried out using PBMCs. In nucleotides, the CDR3 is TGTGCCAGCACCCGGACAGGGGCCCCCTACGAGCAGTACTTC. Protein product: CASTRTGAPYEQYF.